The 28 T cell receptor beta chains given below trace back to one sample, sequenced in a study of glioma-infiltrating T cells after dendritic cell vaccination. The assay was immunoSEQ multiplex PCR, and TCRdb's table has in-frame clones only and misses some. The data contain tens of thousands of clones, over 75% of them singletons. The material sequenced was blood, taken before dendritic cell vaccination. The receptors come from a human donor with glioblastoma.

The chain employs TRBV2 and TRBJ2-1, with 8 positions matching TRBD1. With V trimmed by 4 bases and J by 6 bases, 11 bases remained unmatched. CDR1 and CDR2 from the germline V gene are SNHLY and FYNNEI. The CDR3 sequence is 16 residues long. The CDR3 region is CASSVQGALVGNEQFF. The DNA of the CDR3 is TGTGCCAGCAGTGTGCAGGGGGCATTGGTCGGCAATGAGCAGTTCTTC.

The V gene is TRBV5-1, the J gene TRBJ2-7, with 9 bases matching TRBD1. CDR1 SGHRS and CDR2 YFSETQ come from the germline V gene. This CDR3 spans 16 amino acids. The trim removed 0 bases at V and 0 bases at J, leaving 4 bases unmatched. For the CDR3, the DNA is TGCGCCAGCAGCTTGGGGACAGGGGACACCTCCTACGAGCAGTACTTC. As protein: CASSLGTGDTSYEQYF.

This clone was detected a few times. The rearrangement joins TRBV6-1 to TRBJ1-5; D is unclear. V gave up 6 bases and J gave up 7 bases, with 19 bases separating them. The CDR3 is 15 amino acids. Germline V gene data show CDR1 as MNHNS and CDR2 as SASEGT. The CDR3 spells CASSENSPPRQPQHF. In DNA form, the CDR3 reads TGTGCCAGCAGCGAAAACTCCCCCCCGCGGCAGCCCCAGCATTTT.

Only one count was recorded for this clone. J is TRBJ1-2 and V is TRBV7-8; D call uncertain. This CDR3 has 16 residues. Germline CDR1 and CDR2: SGHVS and FQNEAQ. The V end was cut by 2 bases, the J end by 3 bases, with 16 bases between. The CDR3 DNA is TGTGCCAGCAGCTTACGTCCTTCGGCGGAACACTATGGCTACACCTTC. This translates into CASSLRPSAEHYGYTF.

The chain combines TRBV7-2 with TRBJ2-3; 14 positions match TRBD2. Per germline, CDR1 SGHTA and CDR2 FQGNSA. The CDR3 contains 16 residues. The V and J ends lost 4 bases and 8 bases, in that order; junction bases with no gene match: 8. This CDR3 reads CASSSGTSGSSGTQYF. The CDR3 DNA follows: TGTGCCAGCAGCTCAGGGACTAGCGGGAGTTCGGGTACGCAGTATTTT.

This rearrangement joins TRBV11-1 to TRBJ2-1; 9 bases agree with TRBD2. Per germline, CDR1 SGHAT and CDR2 FQDESV (reference sequence). With V trimmed by 1 base and J by 8 bases, 9 bases remained unmatched. The CDR3 is 16 amino acids. The CDR3 nucleotides are TGTGCCAGCAGCTTAGAATGGGCGGGAGGGCTCGATGAGCAGTTCTTC. The encoded protein is CASSLEWAGGLDEQFF.

This chain connects TRBV5-1 to TRBJ2-3; TRBD1 aligns across 9 bases. V shed 4 bases, J shed 2 bases, and the junction held 17 bases outside the gene matches. CDR1 is SGHRS, CDR2 YFSETQ, per germline. CDR3 length: 19 amino acids. CDR3 nucleotides: TGCGCCAGCAGCATCTCCCACAAAACAGGGGGCGCCAACACAGATACGCAGTATTTT. Translation: CASSISHKTGGANTDTQYF.

The V call is TRBV30, the J call TRBJ1-4; D uncertain. The CDR3 has 11 residues. V was pared by 4 bases and J by 4 bases, with 4 bases between. Germline V lookup: CDR1 GTSNPN, CDR2 SVGIG (reference sequence). CDR3 loop: CAWKSNEKLFF. The CDR3 DNA reads as TGTGCCTGGAAGAGTAATGAAAAACTGTTTTTT.

This chain links TRBV6-1 with TRBJ2-7, with D perhaps matching TRBD1 (6 bases). V was cut by 4 bases and J by 5 bases, with 15 bases left in between. CDR3 length: 14 residues. CDR1 is MNHNS and CDR2 is SASEGT in the germline V gene. DNA for the CDR3: TGTGCCAGCAGTGCCCAGGGGTTGGAGAACGAGCAGTACTTC. Protein: CASSAQGLENEQYF.

J is TRBJ2-7 and V is TRBV28, with D tentatively TRBD2 (5 bases). CDR3 size: 12 residues. CDR1 is MDHEN, CDR2 SYDVKM, per germline. V lost 3 bases to trimming and J lost 7 bases, with 10 bases between them. The chain's CDR3 is CASSFWSGEQYF. For the CDR3, the DNA is TGTGCCAGCAGTTTTTGGTCGGGAGAGCAGTACTTC.

This chain joins TRBV5-4 and TRBJ1-2; 9 bases are a match to TRBD1. The germline gives CDR1 SGHNT, CDR2 YYREEE (reference sequence). Trimming removed 3 bases from V and 5 bases from J; junction bases left unmatched: 11. CDR3 size: 16 residues. Here the CDR3 DNA reads TGTGCCAGCAGCTCAAAAGTCGGACAGGGGATATATGGCTACACCTTC. Translation: CASSSKVGQGIYGYTF.

This chain links TRBV7-3 with TRBJ2-7, with 8 bases aligning to TRBD1. The CDR3 runs 16 residues. Trimming removed 3 bases from V and 9 bases from J; junction bases left unmatched: 16. Germline V gene data show CDR1 as SGHTA and CDR2 as FQGTGA. CDR3 amino acids: CASSFDPPGQGVRQYF. The CDR3 bases are TGTGCCAGCAGCTTCGACCCGCCAGGACAGGGCGTGAGGCAGTACTTC.

The chain recombines TRBV15 with TRBJ1-2; D may be TRBD1 (6 bases). This CDR3 is 15 amino acids long. Germline V gene data show CDR1 as LNHNV and CDR2 as YYDKDF (reference sequence). V was shortened by 1 base and J by 1 base, with 10 bases between the two germline ends. This CDR3 is CATSRVGGGNYGYTF. The CDR3 DNA follows: TGTGCCACCAGCAGAGTTGGGGGCGGTAACTATGGCTACACCTTC.

The V and J genes are TRBV5-6 and TRBJ1-5; D gene uncertain. V was trimmed by 1 base and J by 6 bases, leaving 8 bases between them. The CDR3 sequence is 13 residues long. The V gene's germline CDR1 is SGHDT and CDR2 YYEEEE. CDR3 coding DNA: TGTGCCAGCAGCTTGAGCCCCCGTCAGCCCCAGCATTTT. This encodes CASSLSPRQPQHF. Filled out from reference TRBV5-6 and TRBJ1-5, the complete variable domain reads DAGVTQSPTHLIKTRGQQVTLRCSPKSGHDTVSWYQQALGQGPQFIFQYYEEEERQRGNFPDRFSGHQFPNYSSELNVNALLLGDSALYLCASSLSPRQPQHFGDGTRLSIL.

This chain links TRBV27 with TRBJ2-1; TRBD2 agrees at 10 bases. The junction had 6 bases not matched to a gene; V was cut back by 4 bases and J by 3 bases. Germline V gene sequence: CDR1 MNHEY, CDR2 SMNVEV (reference sequence). This CDR3 has 16 residues. The DNA of the CDR3 is TGTGCCAGCAGTTCGCTAGCGGGAGTGATCTACAATGAGCAGTTCTTC. Translation: CASSSLAGVIYNEQFF.

Regarding this clone: The germline gene is not matched at one end of the junction; a read error may be the cause. The chain links TRBV10-3 to TRBJ2-7; tentative D call: TRBD2 (6 bases). The length of the CDR3 is 12 residues. Germline-derived CDR1 and CDR2 are ENHRY and SYGVKD. The CDR3 nucleotides are TGTGCCATCAGTGACCTATACGGGACTTGGAACTTC. Its translation: CAISDLYGTWNF.

As DNA, the CDR3 is TGTGCTAGTGGTTTGTCCGAGGGACTAGGATACTACAATGAGCAGTTCTTC. Protein: CASGLSEGLGYYNEQFF. The rearrangement joins TRBV12-5 to TRBJ2-1; TRBD2 aligns across 8 bases. The CDR3 runs 17 residues. Trimming at V came to 2 bases and at J to 3 bases, leaving 9 bases not matched to a gene. Germline V gene data show CDR1 as LGHNT and CDR2 as FRNRAP.

This clone was recorded once. V gene TRBV9 combines with J gene TRBJ2-1, with 12 bases aligning to TRBD2. With 0 bases clipped from V and 8 bases from J, the junction kept 9 bases outside the gene matches. This CDR3 is 17 amino acids long. Germline CDR1 reads SGDLS; CDR2 reads YYNGEE. The CDR3 loop is CASSVVASGRAVDEQFF. CDR3 bases: TGTGCCAGCAGCGTAGTGGCTAGCGGGAGGGCCGTAGATGAGCAGTTCTTC. Using reference TRBV9 and TRBJ2-1 for the parts outside the CDR3, the full variable domain is DSGVTQTPKHLITATGQRVTLRCSPRSGDLSVYWYQQSLDQGLQFLIQYYNGEERAKGNILERFSAQQFPDLHSELNLSSLELGDSALYFCASSVVASGRAVDEQFFGPGTRLTVL.

The V call is TRBV18, the J call TRBJ2-2; D remains ambiguous. The V gene's germline CDR1 is KGHSH and CDR2 LQKENI. Between the trimmed V and J ends, which lost 5 bases and 4 bases, there was a span of 11 bases. CDR3 length: 14 amino acids. This CDR3 is CASSTSRLTGELFF. The CDR3 DNA is TGTGCCAGCTCAACAAGCAGGCTCACCGGGGAGCTGTTTTTT.

In DNA form, the CDR3 reads TGTGCCAGCAGCCCCGGACAGGATTTCTCCTACGAGCAGTACTTC. This sequence encodes CASSPGQDFSYEQYF. This chain links TRBV7-8 with TRBJ2-7; the match to TRBD1 covers 7 bases. Germline trimming cut 5 bases from V and 0 bases from J; bases unmatched to any gene: 7. The CDR3 consists of 15 residues. Germline V gene data show CDR1 as SGHVS and CDR2 as FQNEAQ.

J is TRBJ2-7 and V is TRBV23-1, with TRBD1 matching over 8 bases. TRBV23-1 has ORF status, its function being uncertain. CDR3 length equals 14 residues. J was trimmed by 3 bases and V by 4 bases; bases with no gene match: 5. CDR3 coding DNA: TGCGCCAGCAGTCCGAGGACAGGGAGCTACGAGCAGTACTTC. Amino acid sequence: CASSPRTGSYEQYF.

The V and J genes are TRBV25-1 and TRBJ2-3; no reliable D call. Germline V CDR1 and CDR2: MGHDK, SYGVNS. V lost 1 base and J lost 0, with 8 bases in between. The CDR3 is 15 amino acids. The CDR3: CASSESGYSTDTQYF. The CDR3 nucleotides are TGTGCCAGCAGTGAATCCGGGTATAGCACAGATACGCAGTATTTT. The full variable domain, in which reference TRBV25-1 and TRBJ2-3 provide the parts outside the CDR3, is EADIYQTPRYLVIGTGKKITLECSQTMGHDKMYWYQQDPGMELHLIHYSYGVNSTEKGDLSSESTVSRIRTEHFPLTLESARPSHTSQYLCASSESGYSTDTQYFGPGTRLTVL.

J is TRBJ1-5 and V is TRBV15; D remains unclear. This CDR3 has 16 amino acids. The V gene lost 1 base and the J gene lost 4 bases, with 14 bases spanning the gap. Looked up from germline, CDR1 is LNHNV and CDR2 is YYDKDF (reference sequence). CDR3 amino acids: CATSRAGVSGNQPQHF. CDR3 DNA sequence: TGTGCCACCAGCAGAGCTGGCGTTTCGGGGAATCAGCCCCAGCATTTT.

The CDR3 sequence: CASSQGLAGGPRETQYF. CDR3 sequence (DNA): TGTGCCAGCAGCCAAGGGCTAGCGGGAGGGCCGCGAGAGACCCAGTACTTC. The chain has TRBV14 and TRBJ2-5, with TRBD2 matching over 12 bases. Germline trimming cut 1 base from V and 4 bases from J; bases unmatched to any gene: 7. This CDR3 is built from 17 residues. Germline V gene lookup returns CDR1 SGHDN and CDR2 FVKESK.

The chain links TRBV27 to TRBJ2-1, with D perhaps matching TRBD1 (5 bases). Trimming took 3 bases from V and 4 from J, leaving 13 bases between them. Per the germline V gene, CDR1 is MNHEY and CDR2 is SMNVEV (reference sequence). This CDR3 comprises 15 residues. The CDR3 loop is CASSFNEGVYNEQFF. The CDR3 DNA reads TGTGCCAGCAGTTTCAACGAAGGGGTTTACAATGAGCAGTTCTTC.

The chain has TRBV5-8 and TRBJ1-2, with 9 nucleotides matching TRBD1. Trimming cost V 0 bases and J 8 bases; bases outside gene matches: 11. The CDR3 runs 16 residues. Germline CDR1 reads SGHTS; CDR2 reads YDEGEE. CDR3 nucleotide sequence: TGTGCCAGCAGCTTGGTTCGTCGGGACAGGGCTAGGGGCTACACCTTC. Amino acids: CASSLVRRDRARGYTF.

This clone showed up just a few times. The chain uses TRBV5-4 and TRBJ2-7, with D unclear. This CDR3 has 12 amino acids. Between the trimmed V and J ends, which lost 2 bases and 0 bases, there was a span of 3 bases. Germline CDR1 and CDR2: SGHNT and YYREEE (reference sequence). CDR3 residues: CASSFLSYEQYF. CDR3 coding DNA: TGTGCCAGCAGCTTTCTCTCCTACGAGCAGTACTTC.

The chain couples TRBV4-1 to TRBJ2-1, with TRBD1 matching over 10 bases. V shed 0 bases, J shed 7 bases, and the junction held 9 bases outside the gene matches. The V gene's germline CDR1 is MGHRA and CDR2 YSYEKL. The CDR3 length is 17 residues. CDR3 sequence (DNA): TGCGCCAGCAGCCAAGACCCCACCGGGACAGGGGATAATGAGCAGTTCTTC. It is translated as CASSQDPTGTGDNEQFF.